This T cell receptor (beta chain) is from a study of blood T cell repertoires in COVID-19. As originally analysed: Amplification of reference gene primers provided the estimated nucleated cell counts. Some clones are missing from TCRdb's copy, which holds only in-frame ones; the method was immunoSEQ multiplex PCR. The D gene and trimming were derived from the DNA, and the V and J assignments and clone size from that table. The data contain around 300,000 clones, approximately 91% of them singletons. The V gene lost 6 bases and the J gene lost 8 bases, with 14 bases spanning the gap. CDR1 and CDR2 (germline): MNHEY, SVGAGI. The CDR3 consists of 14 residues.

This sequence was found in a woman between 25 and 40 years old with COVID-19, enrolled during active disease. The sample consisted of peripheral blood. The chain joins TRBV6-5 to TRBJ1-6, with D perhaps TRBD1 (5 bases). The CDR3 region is CASSRTRGDSPLHF. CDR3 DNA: TGTGCCAGCAGCCGGACAAGGGGTGATTCACCCCTCCACTTT.